Each of the 30 T cell receptor beta chains below was sequenced from the same sample in a study of cytomegalovirus exposure and HLA in healthy donors. PCR used 60 Vbeta primers and 13 Jbeta primers. The repertoire was sequenced with immunoSEQ multiplex PCR; TCRdb's copy has only in-frame clones and lacks some. This table has approximately 120,000 clones, approximately 80% appearing once. The sequenced sample was PBMCs. Every receptor here comes from a man between 40 and 49 years old in good health and CMV-seropositive.

To note about this clone: Other DNA sequences within the sample encode an identical CDR3. The chain is built from TRBV29-1 and TRBJ2-1, with TRBD2 identical over 11 bases. The germline gives CDR1 SQVTM, CDR2 ANQGSEA. The junction had 1 base not matched to a gene; V was cut back by 5 bases and J by 4 bases. CDR3 size: 13 residues. The CDR3 coding sequence is TGCAGCGTTTCTAGCGGGGGGTACAATGAGCAGTTCTTC. Protein product: CSVSSGGYNEQFF.

This clone is a singleton in its sample. This chain joins TRBV2 and TRBJ1-5; D possibly corresponds to TRBD1 (6 bases). The CDR3 runs to 14 residues. V lost 7 bases, J lost 4 bases, and 14 bases lay in between. Germline values: CDR1 SNHLY, CDR2 FYNNEI. The CDR3 sequence: CASTEGGGNQPQHF. The CDR3 nucleotides are TGTGCCAGCACCGAGGGGGGAGGGAATCAGCCCCAGCATTTT.

The chain recombines TRBV6-5 with TRBJ2-7, with a weak D call TRBD1 (6 bases). The CDR3 has 15 residues. V lost 2 bases and J 5 bases, leaving 16 bases between the germline ends. Per the germline V gene, CDR1 is MNHEY and CDR2 is SVGAGI. The CDR3 loop reads CASSYQGRGGDEQYF. As DNA, the CDR3 is TGTGCCAGCAGTTACCAGGGCAGGGGCGGCGACGAGCAGTACTTC.

The V call is TRBV18, the J call TRBJ2-7, with 9 bases matching TRBD1. This CDR3 spans 15 amino acids. With V trimmed by 5 bases and J by 4 bases, 9 bases remained unmatched. Per germline, CDR1 KGHSH and CDR2 LQKENI. The CDR3 spells CASSLTGTGIYEQYF. The CDR3, as DNA: TGTGCCAGCTCATTAACCGGGACAGGGATATACGAGCAGTACTTC.

V and J are TRBV7-9 and TRBJ2-1; the match to TRBD2 covers 8 bases. V lost 6 bases to trimming and J lost 2 bases; unmatched junction nucleotides: 6. The CDR3 loop spans 15 amino acids. Germline CDR1 is SEHNR and CDR2 is FQNEAQ (reference sequence). The CDR3 bases are TGTGCCAGCAGTTCGGGGGGGCAAACCTACAATGAGCAGTTCTTC. It yields the protein CASSSGGQTYNEQFF.

V gene TRBV7-9 combines with J gene TRBJ1-2, with D possibly matching TRBD1 (6 bases). Trimming took 5 bases from V and 4 from J, leaving 23 bases between them. The CDR3 is 17 residues long. Germline values: CDR1 SEHNR, CDR2 FQNEAQ (reference sequence). The CDR3 DNA reads as TGTGCCAGCAGCCGGGGGGCCCGGGGGCCGGCCCTCTATGGCTACACCTTC. It codes for CASSRGARGPALYGYTF.

V and J are TRBV25-1 and TRBJ2-5, with 11 bases aligning to TRBD1. The CDR3 covers 15 residues. In germline, CDR1 is MGHDK, CDR2 SYGVNS. Trimming cost V 5 bases and J 2 bases; bases outside gene matches: 4. Written as DNA, the CDR3 is TGTGCCAGCAGTCGGCGGGACAGGGGGCAAGAGACCCAGTACTTC. It encodes CASSRRDRGQETQYF. The whole variable domain, remainder taken from reference TRBV25-1 and TRBJ2-5, is EADIYQTPRYLVIGTGKKITLECSQTMGHDKMYWYQQDPGMELHLIHYSYGVNSTEKGDLSSESTVSRIRTEHFPLTLESARPSHTSQYLCASSRRDRGQETQYFGPGTRLLVL.

The V gene is TRBV5-1, the J gene TRBJ2-1; 9 bases are a match to TRBD2. Germline CDR1 is SGHRS and CDR2 is YFSETQ. Losses at the gene ends were 0 bases for V and 8 bases for J; bases not matched to a gene: 12. This CDR3 is 17 amino acids long. This CDR3 is CASSLVVISGGVDEQFF. The CDR3 coding sequence is TGCGCCAGCAGCTTGGTGGTTATTAGCGGGGGTGTAGATGAGCAGTTCTTC.

Regarding this clone: This sample includes further DNA sequences coding for the same CDR3. The chain links TRBV28 to TRBJ1-1; D is possibly TRBD1 (6 bases). Trimming shortened V by 2 bases and J by 1 base, and 8 bases separated the two germline ends. CDR1 is MDHEN, CDR2 SYDVKM, per germline. This CDR3 comprises 14 residues. CDR3 region: CASSLGGANTEAFF. CDR3 sequence (DNA): TGTGCCAGCAGTTTAGGGGGGGCGAACACTGAAGCTTTCTTT.

The chain is built from TRBV29-1 and TRBJ1-6, with D perhaps matching TRBD1 (6 bases). The CDR3 runs 13 residues. The germline CDR1 and CDR2 sequences are SQVTM and ANQGSEA. The ends were cut back, 5 bases at V and 5 bases at J, with 10 bases in the middle. Here the CDR3 reads CSVMRTDNSPLHF. CDR3 nucleotide sequence: TGCAGCGTTATGAGGACAGATAATTCACCCCTCCACTTT.

The chain joins TRBV5-1 to TRBJ1-6; TRBD1 matches at 8 bases. J gave up 6 bases and V 2 bases, and 7 bases lay outside the gene matches. CDR1 SGHRS and CDR2 YFSETQ come from the germline V gene. The CDR3 covers 16 residues. The CDR3 is CASSFGSTGVNSPLHF. The DNA of the CDR3 is TGCGCCAGCAGCTTCGGGTCGACAGGGGTTAATTCACCCCTCCACTTT.

In DNA form, the CDR3 reads TGTGCCAGCAGGGCCGCGGAGGGGACGAGTGAGCAGTTCTTC. Protein product: CASRAAEGTSEQFF. The chain combines TRBV7-8 with TRBJ2-1; D perhaps matches TRBD2 (6 bases). The germline V gene has CDR1 SGHVS and CDR2 FQNEAQ. This CDR3 contains 14 residues. V lost 6 bases and J lost 9, with 18 bases in between.

This clone was recorded a few times. The chain links TRBV7-3 to TRBJ2-2, with 10 bases identical to TRBD1. The CDR3 runs 16 residues. CDR1 is SGHTA, CDR2 FQGTGA, per germline. Trimming cost V 0 bases and J 6 bases; bases outside gene matches: 4. This chain's CDR3 is CASSLTLGTGAGELFF. In nucleotides, the CDR3 is TGTGCCAGCAGCTTAACGTTGGGGACAGGGGCCGGGGAGCTGTTTTTT.

This clone was observed a few times. The chain carries TRBV28 and TRBJ1-1, with unresolved D. The CDR3 has 12 amino acids. The V and J ends lost 4 bases and 11 bases respectively, with 14 bases between them. Germline loops: CDR1 MDHEN, CDR2 SYDVKM. CDR3 in DNA: TGTGCCAGCAGTTCGGCACAGCTCGTGGCTTTCTTT. Translating it yields CASSSAQLVAFF.

The chain has TRBV10-3 and TRBJ1-3; D not resolved. The V end was cut by 11 bases, the J end by 0 bases, with 8 bases between. The length of the CDR3 is 12 residues. Per germline, CDR1 ENHRY and CDR2 SYGVKD. In nucleotides, the CDR3 is TGTGCCTCAGGTTCCTCTGGAAACACCATATATTTT. It specifies CASGSSGNTIYF.

The chain combines TRBV5-1 with TRBJ1-6; D not certain. CDR1 is SGHRS and CDR2 is YFSETQ in the germline V gene. V was pared by 0 bases and J by 0 bases, with 13 bases between. The CDR3 spans 18 residues. The CDR3 DNA sequence: TGCGCCAGCAGCTTGGACCCTAAAGGGAGCTCCTATAATTCACCCCTCCACTTT. The encoded protein is CASSLDPKGSSYNSPLHF.

About this clone: An end of the junction does not agree with germline; a read error may underlie this. CDR3 DNA sequence: TGTGCCAGCAGCTTAATTCGGATAGCTAACTATGGCCACACCTTC. Translation: CASSLIRIANYGHTF. The chain employs TRBV7-2 and TRBJ1-2; D is undetermined. Germline loops: CDR1 SGHTA, CDR2 FQGNSA. The CDR3 covers 15 residues.

The chain is built from TRBV7-3 and TRBJ1-2; TRBD1 matches 10 bases. The V and J ends lost 3 bases and 3 bases, in that order; junction bases with no gene match: 4. Germline CDR1 SGHTA, CDR2 FQGTGA. The CDR3 covers 15 residues. CDR3 nucleotide sequence: TGTGCCAGCAGCTTGGGACAGGGGAATGACTATGGCTACACCTTC. Amino acids: CASSLGQGNDYGYTF.

This clone was recorded a few times. The chain is built from TRBV19 and TRBJ1-3; D is perhaps TRBD1 (6 bases). Trimming cost V 6 bases and J 0 bases, with 12 bases left between them. In germline, CDR1 is LNHDA, CDR2 SQIVND (reference sequence). The CDR3 contains 15 residues. The CDR3 sequence is CASRTRQDSGNTIYF. The CDR3 region has the DNA TGTGCCAGTAGAACCAGACAGGACTCTGGAAACACCATATATTTT.

The rearrangement joins TRBV11-2 to TRBJ2-1; 9 bases are a match to TRBD2. V dropped 6 bases and J dropped 6; count of bases not matched to a gene: 6. This CDR3 has 14 amino acids. Germline CDR1 reads SGHAT; CDR2 reads FQNNGV. DNA for the CDR3: TGTGCCAGCAGTCTAGCGGGGCCTCGCAATGAGCAGTTCTTC. Protein sequence: CASSLAGPRNEQFF.

V is TRBV5-1 and J is TRBJ2-7, with TRBD1 matching 11 bases. The V and J ends lost 0 bases and 6 bases, in that order; junction bases with no gene match: 2. CDR3 length equals 14 residues. Germline CDR1 SGHRS, CDR2 YFSETQ. For the CDR3, the DNA is TGCGCCAGCAGCTTGGGGACAGGGGGCTCCGAGCAGTACTTC. Translated: CASSLGTGGSEQYF.

The chain carries TRBV2 and TRBJ2-1; TRBD1 aligns across 8 bases. Germline loops: CDR1 SNHLY, CDR2 FYNNEI. This CDR3 comprises 18 residues. Trimming removed 8 bases from V and 4 bases from J; junction bases left unmatched: 19. CDR3 nucleotide sequence: TGTGCCAGCCAGAAAGGGAGGCTTCAGGGGGCGGCTTACAATGAGCAGTTCTTC. Encoded protein: CASQKGRLQGAAYNEQFF.

J is TRBJ2-5 and V is TRBV7-2; TRBD2 aligns across 7 bases. Trimming cost V 5 bases and J 5 bases; bases outside gene matches: 8. CDR1 and CDR2 from the germline V gene are SGHTA and FQGNSA. The CDR3 extends over 14 amino acids. The CDR3 protein is CASSPWTSRETQYF. The CDR3 DNA follows: TGTGCCAGCAGCCCCTGGACTAGTCGCGAGACCCAGTACTTC. The variable domain in full, completed from reference TRBV7-2 and TRBJ2-5, reads GAGVSQSPSNKVTEKGKDVELRCDPISGHTALYWYRQSLGQGLEFLIYFQGNSAPDKSGLPSDRFSAERTGGSVSTLTIQRTQQEDSAVYLCASSPWTSRETQYFGPGTRLLVL.

The rearrangement joins TRBV19 to TRBJ2-2; perhaps TRBD2 as D (7 bases). The CDR3 totals 17 residues. CDR1 and CDR2 from the germline V gene are LNHDA and SQIVND (reference sequence). V was shortened by 6 bases and J by 0 bases, with 17 bases between the two germline ends. The CDR3 region has the DNA TGTGCCAGTAGACCCTTCGCGGGGGCTACGAACACCGGGGAGCTGTTTTTT. Its translation is CASRPFAGATNTGELFF.

The V gene is TRBV2, the J gene TRBJ1-4, with TRBD1 matching over 9 bases. CDR1 is SNHLY, CDR2 FYNNEI, per germline. The CDR3 loop spans 13 amino acids. V was clipped by 11 bases and J by 7 bases; unmatched bases: 8. CDR3 nucleotides: TGTGCCGTCACCGGGACAGGGCTTGAAAAACTGTTTTTT. Protein product: CAVTGTGLEKLFF.

CDR3 sequence (DNA): TGTGCCAGCAGCCCCGGGGGATATGGCAATCAGCCCCAGCATTTT. Encoded protein: CASSPGGYGNQPQHF. The J gene is TRBJ1-5, the V gene TRBV7-2, with a tentative D call TRBD1 (5 bases). Germline V gene sequence: CDR1 SGHTA, CDR2 FQGNSA. V lost 5 bases, J lost 2 bases, and 13 bases lay in between. This CDR3 contains 15 residues.

The J gene is TRBJ2-4, the V gene TRBV29-1, with D perhaps matching TRBD2 (7 bases). Trimming pared 4 bases from V and 1 base from J, leaving 14 bases between. This CDR3 region has 15 residues. The germline V gene encodes CDR1 SQVTM and CDR2 ANQGSEA. The CDR3 coding sequence is TGCAGCGTTGGGGGGGGGCAGGGGGCCAAAAACATTCAGTACTTC. Amino acid sequence: CSVGGGQGAKNIQYF.

The V and J genes are TRBV6-5 and TRBJ1-2; D is unclear. Trimming shortened V by 2 bases and J by 4 bases, and 17 bases separated the two germline ends. CDR1 and CDR2 from the germline V gene are MNHEY and SVGAGI. The CDR3 runs to 16 residues. The chain's CDR3 is CASSYVEPRVGYGYTF. The CDR3 DNA follows: TGTGCCAGCAGTTACGTTGAGCCGAGGGTAGGCTATGGCTACACCTTC.

V is TRBV6-6 and J is TRBJ2-3; TRBD1 is a possible D gene (6 bases). Between the trimmed V and J ends, which lost 2 bases and 4 bases, there was a span of 13 bases. Germline V lookup: CDR1 MNHNY, CDR2 SVGAGI (reference sequence). The CDR3 extends over 15 amino acids. As DNA, the CDR3 is TGTGCCAGCAGTTACACGGGGCCAGGGGCAGATACGCAGTATTTT. Protein sequence: CASSYTGPGADTQYF.

The V call is TRBV4-1, the J call TRBJ1-2, with 7 bases lining up with TRBD1. The CDR3 is 15 residues long. The junction had 9 bases not matched to a gene; V was cut back by 4 bases and J by 4 bases. The germline gives CDR1 MGHRA, CDR2 YSYEKL. Here the CDR3 reads CASSPRTGDGYGYTF. CDR3 nucleotides: TGCGCCAGCAGCCCAAGAACAGGGGACGGCTATGGCTACACCTTC.